This T cell receptor beta chain comes out of a study of blood T cell repertoires in COVID-19. Background on the study: The origin of the acute and convalescent COVID-19 samples was the United States, Italy and Spain.

Generated by immunoSEQ multiplex PCR, the TCRdb table keeps only in-frame clones and is missing some. The repertoire holds around 150,000 clones, about four fifths seen once, with approximately 4% in the top ten. The specimen was peripheral blood. This TCR derives from a woman in her sixties with acute or convalescent COVID-19.

CDR3 sequence (DNA): TGCGCCAGCAGCCAAGATCTGGCGGGAGCTGTCTATGAGCAGTTCTTC. It codes for CASSQDLAGAVYEQFF. V gene TRBV4-3 combines with J gene TRBJ2-1; 7 nucleotides align to TRBD2. With V trimmed by 0 bases and J by 8 bases, 10 bases remained unmatched. This CDR3 is 16 amino acids long. Germline CDR1 LGHNA, CDR2 YSLEER.